The source of this T cell receptor beta chain is a study of blood T cell repertoires in COVID-19. The wider study: Material from acute and convalescent COVID-19 was sourced from the United States, Italy and Spain.

V was cut by 6 bases and J by 1 base, with 7 bases left in between. The CDR3 runs 14 residues. Germline loops: CDR1 MNHNY, CDR2 SVGAGI (reference sequence). This clone has just one count. Original processing notes: For nucleated cells, counts were estimated from reference gene primer amplification. The assay was immunoSEQ multiplex PCR, and TCRdb's table has in-frame clones only and misses some. V, J and clone size are those of that table, while D and trimming were read from the DNA. The data show 250,000 to 350,000 clones, around 87% seen once. This chain connects TRBV6-6 to TRBJ2-6, with D possibly TRBD2 on 5 matching bases. This TCR derives from a woman aged 45-65 years with active or convalescent COVID-19. Sequences were obtained from peripheral blood. CDR3 DNA: TGTGCCAGCAGGGACTCTTCTGGGGCCAACGTCCTGACTTTC. Translating it yields CASRDSSGANVLTF.